Below are 31 T cell receptor beta chains sequenced from a single sample in a study of beta chain features in type 1 diabetes. Of the isolated RNA, all was reverse transcribed, and so the sequenced material was expressed TCRB transcripts. Data came from immunoSEQ multiplex PCR; TCRdb stores just in-frame clones and leaves some out. The table has 300,000 to 350,000 clones, 20% seen once. Material for sequencing was naive CD4+ T cells from blood. The receptors stem from a young woman in good health.

This chain uses TRBV27 with TRBJ2-2; 7 positions match TRBD1. Trimming took 6 bases from V and 1 from J; bases not matched to a gene: 2. The length of the CDR3 is 14 residues. The germline V gene encodes CDR1 MNHEY and CDR2 SMNVEV (reference sequence). The CDR3 nucleotides read TGTGCCAGCAGAAGGGGGCTGAACACCGGGGAGCTGTTTTTT. This sequence encodes CASRRGLNTGELFF.

V usage is TRBV14 and J usage is TRBJ2-5; 8 nucleotides line up with TRBD1. The J call may be wrong; the DNA end is better matched by TRBJ2-7. The CDR3 runs to 13 residues. The germline V gene encodes CDR1 SGHDN and CDR2 FVKESK. Written as DNA, the CDR3 is TGTGCCAGCAGCCAAACAGGGGGCTACGAGCAGTACTTC. Translated, it gives CASSQTGGYEQYF.

This clone has only a few counts. This rearrangement joins TRBV6-5 to TRBJ2-5; D is unresolved. The CDR3 is 13 residues long. Trimming took off 7 bases at V and 7 bases at J, with 16 bases between the two ends. Germline-derived CDR1 and CDR2 are MNHEY and SVGAGI. CDR3 nucleotide sequence: TGTGCCAGCAACGAGCTCTCCGGCGGGACCCAGTACTTC. Translating it yields CASNELSGGTQYF.

This sequence joins TRBV6-5 and TRBJ1-1; possible D gene TRBD1, 5 bases. This CDR3 has 15 amino acids. Germline loops: CDR1 MNHEY, CDR2 SVGAGI. Trimming cost V 5 bases and J 1 base, with 14 bases left between them. The CDR3 reads CASSPGWGENTEAFF. The CDR3 DNA follows: TGTGCCAGCAGTCCGGGATGGGGGGAGAACACTGAAGCTTTCTTT.

This chain links TRBV18 with TRBJ1-2; a weak D match, TRBD1 (5 bases). CDR1 and CDR2 from the germline V gene are KGHSH and LQKENI. This CDR3 is 18 amino acids long. The germline V and J ends were trimmed by 4 bases and 6 bases, with 27 bases remaining between them. The CDR3 here is CASSLRPTAGTQLDGYTF. The CDR3 DNA follows: TGTGCCAGCTCACTACGACCAACCGCAGGGACTCAACTTGATGGCTACACCTTC.

There are a few counts of this clone. The CDR3 loop reads CASSVNSRTEAFF. In DNA form, the CDR3 reads TGTGCCAGCAGCGTGAACAGTAGGACTGAAGCTTTCTTT. The chain couples TRBV9 to TRBJ1-1; no clear D. CDR3 length: 13 amino acids. Per germline, CDR1 SGDLS and CDR2 YYNGEE. V lost 2 bases, J lost 5 bases, and 10 bases lay in between.

The rearrangement joins TRBV10-3 to TRBJ2-7; TRBD1 aligns across 10 bases. Per the germline V gene, CDR1 is ENHRY and CDR2 is SYGVKD. Trimming removed 6 bases from V and 2 bases from J; junction bases left unmatched: 4. The CDR3 is 14 residues long. The CDR3 region is CAISPGTGAYEQYF. As DNA, the CDR3 is TGTGCCATCAGCCCCGGGACAGGGGCCTACGAGCAGTACTTC.

This chain joins TRBV5-4 and TRBJ2-1, with 9 bases that match TRBD1. There are 16 residues in the CDR3. CDR1 and CDR2 (germline): SGHNT, YYREEE (reference sequence). V trimming: 4 bases; J trimming: 5 bases; junction bases outside the gene matches: 10. The CDR3 DNA reads TGTGCCAGCAGCGCGGCGAGGGACAGGGTGGACAATGAGCAGTTCTTC. Encoded protein: CASSAARDRVDNEQFF.

The chain carries TRBV18 and TRBJ2-3; D remains ambiguous. The CDR3 contains 14 residues. Germline V gene lookup returns CDR1 KGHSH and CDR2 LQKENI. Trimming pared 2 bases from V and 2 bases from J, leaving 8 bases between. CDR3 bases: TGTGCCAGCTCACCAGAACAGAACACAGATACGCAGTATTTT. Amino acids: CASSPEQNTDTQYF.

In this sample, this clone turned up a few times. The chain has TRBV27 and TRBJ2-4, with 7 bases that match TRBD2. The germline V gene encodes CDR1 MNHEY and CDR2 SMNVEV (reference sequence). The CDR3 length is 16 residues. V dropped 6 bases and J dropped 9; count of bases not matched to a gene: 17. CDR3 sequence: CASSPGTIEITGIQYF. The CDR3 DNA reads as TGTGCCAGCAGCCCCGGGACTATAGAGATCACTGGCATTCAGTACTTC.

The rearrangement joins TRBV10-2 to TRBJ2-6, with 7 bases lining up with TRBD1. Germline CDR1 and CDR2: WSHSY and SAAADI. J lost 0 bases, V lost 4 bases, and 3 bases had no gene match. The CDR3 length is 16 residues. In nucleotides, the CDR3 is TGCGCCAGCAGTGCTACAGGGGACTCTGGGGCCAACGTCCTGACTTTC. This gives the protein CASSATGDSGANVLTF.

The chain recombines TRBV18 with TRBJ1-5; D gene ambiguous. The germline V gene encodes CDR1 KGHSH and CDR2 LQKENI. V dropped 3 bases and J dropped 4 bases, with 13 bases sitting between them. This CDR3 is 15 amino acids long. The chain's CDR3 is CASSPDSNRNQPQHF. The DNA of the CDR3 is TGTGCCAGCTCACCCGATTCGAACCGGAATCAGCCCCAGCATTTT.

This chain joins TRBV7-9 and TRBJ1-1; D gene unclear. Trimming stripped 3 bases from V and 3 bases from J, with 11 bases between. This CDR3 has 14 amino acids. Germline V gene lookup returns CDR1 SEHNR and CDR2 FQNEAQ (reference sequence). DNA of the CDR3: TGTGCCAGCAGCTTTGTAAGGAGTGACACTGAAGCTTTCTTT. Protein sequence: CASSFVRSDTEAFF.

In this sample, this clone turned up a few times. The chain uses TRBV30 and TRBJ2-7; 8 nucleotides align to TRBD2. The CDR3 is 13 amino acids. The germline gives CDR1 GTSNPN, CDR2 SVGIG (reference sequence). Trimming cost V 0 bases and J 6 bases; bases outside gene matches: 4. The CDR3 reads CAWSVSRGGEQYF. CDR3 in DNA: TGTGCCTGGAGTGTAAGCCGGGGGGGCGAGCAGTACTTC.

This chain uses TRBV10-3 with TRBJ2-5; 9 bases align to TRBD2. V gave up 6 bases and J gave up 2 bases; unmatched junction bases: 4. The CDR3 is 14 amino acids. Per the germline V gene, CDR1 is ENHRY and CDR2 is SYGVKD. DNA of the CDR3: TGTGCCATCAGCCGACTAGCGGCACAAGAGACCCAGTACTTC. Translation gives CAISRLAAQETQYF.

The chain recombines TRBV30 with TRBJ2-5, with D perhaps matching TRBD1 (5 bases). CDR1 GTSNPN and CDR2 SVGIG come from the germline V gene (reference sequence). The CDR3 covers 14 residues. V lost 1 base and J lost 5, with 14 bases in between. CDR3 sequence: CAWSDTRKGETQYF. CDR3 sequence (DNA): TGTGCCTGGAGTGATACTCGGAAGGGGGAGACCCAGTACTTC.

This clone turned up a few times. The chain's CDR3 is CASSLLDRGNYGYTF. CDR3 DNA sequence: TGTGCCAGCAGCCTTTTGGACAGGGGGAACTATGGCTACACCTTC. The chain carries TRBV9 and TRBJ1-2; 10 bases are shared with TRBD1. Trimming cost V 4 bases and J 2 bases; bases outside gene matches: 5. The V gene's germline CDR1 is SGDLS and CDR2 YYNGEE. CDR3 length: 15 amino acids.

This chain connects TRBV9 to TRBJ2-1; TRBD2 agrees at 11 bases. CDR1 SGDLS and CDR2 YYNGEE come from the germline V gene. This CDR3 region has 17 residues. With V trimmed by 0 bases and J by 6 bases, 8 bases remained unmatched. The CDR3 region has the DNA TGTGCCAGCAGCGTAGGATACTTAGCGGGAGGGCCCAATGAGCAGTTCTTC. Amino acid sequence: CASSVGYLAGGPNEQFF.

This clone turned up a few times. This sequence joins TRBV15 and TRBJ2-7; 8 positions agree with TRBD2. CDR1 and CDR2 (germline): LNHNV, YYDKDF (reference sequence). V lost 1 base and J lost 6; bases outside the gene matches: 5. This CDR3 contains 14 residues. The CDR3 sequence is CATSRVKAGVEQYF. The CDR3 region has the DNA TGTGCCACCAGCAGAGTAAAAGCGGGGGTCGAGCAGTACTTC.

The chain employs TRBV5-1 and TRBJ2-1, with TRBD2 matching over 11 bases. Trimming at V came to 7 bases and at J to 5 bases, leaving 11 bases not matched to a gene. Looked up from germline, CDR1 is SGHRS and CDR2 is YFSETQ. The CDR3 extends over 16 amino acids. The CDR3 region is CASARPGTSGNNEQFF. DNA of the CDR3: TGCGCCAGCGCCCGCCCTGGGACTAGCGGTAACAATGAGCAGTTCTTC.

The rearrangement links TRBV6-1 to TRBJ1-2; 8 bases are a match to TRBD1. The CDR3 spans 13 residues. J was trimmed by 10 bases and V by 4 bases; bases with no gene match: 8. The germline CDR1 and CDR2 sequences are MNHNS and SASEGT. This chain's CDR3 is CASSGRQGLNYTF. Written as DNA, the CDR3 is TGTGCCAGCAGTGGTAGACAGGGGCTTAACTACACCTTC.

This clone was picked up a small number of times. The chain couples TRBV19 to TRBJ2-4, with a possible D match to TRBD1 (5 bases). This CDR3 contains 12 residues. Germline-derived CDR1 and CDR2 are LNHDA and SQIVND (reference sequence). V was clipped by 5 bases and J by 7 bases, with 9 bases between them. DNA for the CDR3: TGTGCCAGTAGTCTGGCAGGGAACATTCAGTACTTC. It codes for CASSLAGNIQYF.

The V call is TRBV7-9, the J call TRBJ2-7, with a tentative D call TRBD2 (6 bases). Germline V gene data show CDR1 as SEHNR and CDR2 as FQNEAQ (reference sequence). The CDR3 spans 15 residues. V shed 3 bases and J shed 0 bases, with 12 bases lying between them. The chain's CDR3 is CASSFSSVSSYEQYF. CDR3 in DNA: TGTGCCAGCAGCTTCTCTAGCGTCAGCTCCTACGAGCAGTACTTC.

In its sample, this clone was seen a few times. This chain uses TRBV30 with TRBJ2-3; perhaps TRBD1 as D (6 bases). Germline loops: CDR1 GTSNPN, CDR2 SVGIG (reference sequence). The CDR3 extends over 13 amino acids. V was clipped by 8 bases and J by 4 bases, with 16 bases between them. As DNA, the CDR3 is TGTGCCCGGAACCAGGGGAGTGCAGATACGCAGTATTTT. Amino acid sequence: CARNQGSADTQYF. The complete variable domain, with remaining parts taken from reference TRBV30 and TRBJ2-3, reads SQTIHQWPATLVQPVGSPLSLECTVEGTSNPNLYWYRQAAGRGLQLLFYSVGIGQISSEVPQNLSASRPQDRQFILSSKKLLLSDSGFYLCARNQGSADTQYFGPGTRLTVL.

The genes are TRBV11-3 and TRBJ1-1; no clear D. Trimming removed 7 bases at V and 1 base at J, with 10 bases between. Germline CDR1 and CDR2: SGHNT and YENEEA. The length of the CDR3 is 13 residues. The DNA for the CDR3 is TGTGCCAGCAAATGGGCAGGGAACACTGAAGCTTTCTTT. It is translated as CASKWAGNTEAFF.

This clone was picked up a small number of times. The rearrangement uses TRBV5-1 and TRBJ2-7; the match to TRBD2 covers 15 bases. V lost 4 bases, J lost 3 bases, and 8 bases stayed unmatched. CDR3 length: 17 amino acids. CDR1 and CDR2 (germline): SGHRS, YFSETQ. Written as DNA, the CDR3 is TGCGCCAGCAGCAGCGGACTAGCGGGAGGGCCCTACTACGAGCAGTACTTC. This translates into CASSSGLAGGPYYEQYF. Full variable domain (remainder filled in from reference TRBV5-1 and TRBJ2-7): KAGVTQTPRYLIKTRGQQVTLSCSPISGHRSVSWYQQTPGQGLQFLFEYFSETQRNKGNFPGRFSGRQFSNSRSEMNVSTLELGDSALYLCASSSGLAGGPYYEQYFGPGTRLTVT.

This clone was counted only a few times. This sequence joins TRBV20-1 and TRBJ2-1; tentatively, D is TRBD2 (6 bases). This CDR3 has 11 residues. With 5 bases removed from V and 15 bases from J, the gap between germline ends came to 17 bases. Germline V gene data show CDR1 as DFQATT and CDR2 as SNEGSKA (reference sequence). The CDR3 region is CSAAPPWRGFF. Written as DNA, the CDR3 is TGCAGTGCTGCCCCCCCATGGCGGGGGTTCTTC.

The chain joins TRBV5-1 to TRBJ2-1, with 14 bases identical to TRBD2. From germline, CDR1 is SGHRS and CDR2 YFSETQ. Trimming cost V 4 bases and J 8 bases; bases outside gene matches: 11. CDR3 length: 17 residues. Here the CDR3 reads CASSNSGTSGSRYEQFF. The CDR3 coding sequence is TGCGCCAGCAGCAACTCCGGGACTAGCGGGAGTAGATATGAGCAGTTCTTC.

This clone was detected a few times. V and J are TRBV7-3 and TRBJ2-7, with 11 positions matching TRBD2. The CDR3 contains 14 residues. Losses at the gene ends were 3 bases for V and 7 bases for J; bases not matched to a gene: 5. The germline V gene encodes CDR1 SGHTA and CDR2 FQGTGA. The CDR3 bases are TGTGCCAGCAGCTTTAGCGGGAGGGCAGGGGAGCAGTACTTC. It specifies CASSFSGRAGEQYF. Together with reference TRBV7-3 and TRBJ2-7, the CDR3 gives the full variable domain: GAGVSQTPSNKVTEKGKYVELRCDPISGHTALYWYRQSLGQGPEFLIYFQGTGAADDSGLPNDRFFAVRPEGSVSTLKIQRTERGDSAVYLCASSFSGRAGEQYFGPGTRLTVT.

This chain connects TRBV5-6 to TRBJ2-5, with D perhaps TRBD1 (6 bases). CDR1 is SGHDT, CDR2 YYEEEE, per germline. The CDR3 has 14 amino acids. V lost 7 bases and J lost 1, with 14 bases in between. CDR3 DNA: TGTGCCAGCGCGTGGTGGGGGCCCCAAGAGACCCAGTACTTC. Protein sequence: CASAWWGPQETQYF.

This clone has only a few counts. The V call is TRBV6-5, the J call TRBJ1-1; 8 bases fit TRBD1. Germline loops: CDR1 MNHEY, CDR2 SVGAGI. CDR3 size: 15 residues. With 5 bases clipped from V and 3 bases from J, the junction kept 8 bases outside the gene matches. The CDR3 region is CASSSSGQAYTEAFF. The CDR3 DNA reads as TGTGCCAGCAGTAGCTCGGGACAGGCCTACACTGAAGCTTTCTTT.